This T cell receptor (beta chain) was obtained from a study of T cell changes during pregnancy in multiple sclerosis. Per germline, CDR1 SGHRS and CDR2 YFSETQ. V was shortened by 4 bases and J by 5 bases, with 17 bases between the two germline ends. CDR3 size: 15 residues. Clones were read by immunoSEQ multiplex PCR, and TCRdb kept only the in-frame ones, dropping some. The data hold nearly 110,000 clones, with roughly 92% observed a single time. This chain links TRBV5-1 with TRBJ2-3; tentatively, D is TRBD2 (6 bases). Sequencing was performed on peripheral blood, taken after pregnancy. This clonotype originated in a female donor with multiple sclerosis, enrolled in a pregnancy study. CDR3 bases: TGCGCCAGCAGCCTCCCCGGAGGGTTGGGAGATACGCAGTATTTT. It yields the protein CASSLPGGLGDTQYF.